These T cell receptor beta chains were read from a single sample in a study of blood T cell repertoires in COVID-19. TCRdb's table, derived via immunoSEQ multiplex PCR, lists solely in-frame clones and lacks some. This table holds fewer than 200,000 clones, around 83% found once. Sequenced: peripheral blood. These receptors came from a woman in her sixties or seventies with COVID-19, enrolled during active disease. Each CDR3 is given with its conserved first and last residue. D genes are given only for firm matches. Some rows have no size entry. The others give once, few or many, or a class for an expanded clone.

clone_size: NA; j_call: TRBJ1-2; v_call: TRBV5-4; d_call: TRBD1; cdr3_nt: TGTGCCAGCAGCTCGAACCTGGACAGGGTCTACTATGGCTACACCTTC; cdr3_aa: CASSSNLDRVYYGYTF
clone_size: NA; j_call: TRBJ1-2; v_call: TRBV2; d_call: NA; cdr3_nt: TGTGCCAGCAGCCCCCGCCTGCAGGGTACTATTAGTAACTATGGCTACACCTTC; cdr3_aa: CASSPRLQGTISNYGYTF
clone_size: NA; j_call: TRBJ1-1; v_call: TRBV6-5; d_call: NA; cdr3_nt: TGTGCCAGCAGTTACTTTCGGGGGAGGGGGAACACTGAAGCTTTCTTT; cdr3_aa: CASSYFRGRGNTEAFF
clone_size: NA; j_call: TRBJ2-1; v_call: TRBV6-4; d_call: TRBD2; cdr3_nt: TGTGCCAGCAGTAAAAAACAGGGACTAGCGGGAGGAACGGGAAATGAGCAGTTCTTC; cdr3_aa: CASSKKQGLAGGTGNEQFF
clone_size: NA; j_call: TRBJ1-3; v_call: TRBV6-5; d_call: NA; cdr3_nt: TGTGCCAGCAGTTACGGACAGGGAAACACCATATATTTT; cdr3_aa: CASSYGQGNTIYF
clone_size: NA; j_call: TRBJ2-7; v_call: TRBV6-6; d_call: TRBD2; cdr3_nt: TGTGCCAGCAGACCGAGCGGGGGCGATTACGAGCAGTACTTC; cdr3_aa: CASRPSGGDYEQYF
clone_size: NA; j_call: TRBJ2-7; v_call: TRBV4-1; d_call: NA; cdr3_nt: TGCGCCAGCAGCCAAGATTCAGGTGGGCTTGCCCGACGGAACGAGCAGTACTTC; cdr3_aa: CASSQDSGGLARRNEQYF
clone_size: NA; j_call: TRBJ1-2; v_call: TRBV28; d_call: NA; cdr3_nt: TGTGCCAGCAGCCCTGGGGGGGGTCAGGGGTATGGCTACACCTTC; cdr3_aa: CASSPGGGQGYGYTF
clone_size: NA; j_call: TRBJ1-2; v_call: TRBV6-5; d_call: TRBD1; cdr3_nt: TGTGCCAGCAGCCCCGGGACAGGGTATGGCTACACCTTC; cdr3_aa: CASSPGTGYGYTF
clone_size: NA; j_call: TRBJ2-1; v_call: TRBV4-1; d_call: TRBD2; cdr3_nt: TGCGCCAGCAGCCAAGGGCGACTAGCGGGAGGGGGAAGGAATGAGCAGTTCTTC; cdr3_aa: CASSQGRLAGGGRNEQFF
clone_size: NA; j_call: TRBJ2-1; v_call: TRBV28; d_call: TRBD2; cdr3_nt: TGTGCCAGCAAGTGGACTAGCGGGGGCTACAATGAGCAGTTCTTC; cdr3_aa: CASKWTSGGYNEQFF
clone_size: NA; j_call: TRBJ1-4; v_call: TRBV9; d_call: NA; cdr3_nt: TGTGCCAGCAGCGTAGCAGGTGCTAATGAAAAACTGTTTTTT; cdr3_aa: CASSVAGANEKLFF
clone_size: NA; j_call: TRBJ2-7; v_call: TRBV29-1; d_call: TRBD1; cdr3_nt: TGCAGCGGCCAGGCCGTACAGGGGGCGGGCGAGCAGTACTTC; cdr3_aa: CSGQAVQGAGEQYF
clone_size: NA; j_call: TRBJ2-7; v_call: TRBV6-2/TRBV6-3; d_call: TRBD2; cdr3_nt: TGTGCCAGCAGTTACTCTCGGGAGGGCCCCTACGAGCAGTACTTC; cdr3_aa: CASSYSREGPYEQYF
clone_size: NA; j_call: TRBJ2-7; v_call: TRBV28; d_call: TRBD1; cdr3_nt: TGTGCCAGCAGGGATTTCCGGGACAGGGCCATCGAGCAGTACTTC; cdr3_aa: CASRDFRDRAIEQYF
clone_size: NA; j_call: TRBJ1-2; v_call: TRBV7-2; d_call: NA; cdr3_nt: TGTGCCAGCAGCTTAGGAGTAGGGGATGGCTACACCTTC; cdr3_aa: CASSLGVGDGYTF
clone_size: few; j_call: TRBJ2-3; v_call: TRBV6-2/TRBV6-3; d_call: TRBD2; cdr3_nt: TGTGCCAGCAGTTACTCGGGCGGGAGCGGCACAGATACGCAGTATTTT; cdr3_aa: CASSYSGGSGTDTQYF
clone_size: NA; j_call: TRBJ2-1; v_call: TRBV9; d_call: TRBD1; cdr3_nt: TGTGCCAGCAGCGTACAACAGGGGTCTGGATACAATGAGCAGTTCTTC; cdr3_aa: CASSVQQGSGYNEQFF
clone_size: NA; j_call: TRBJ2-5; v_call: TRBV16; d_call: NA; cdr3_nt: TGTGCCAGCAGCCAATCGTCCGGGTACCAAGAGACCCAGTACTTC; cdr3_aa: CASSQSSGYQETQYF
clone_size: NA; j_call: TRBJ2-7; v_call: TRBV28; d_call: TRBD2; cdr3_nt: TGTGCCAGCAGACACTTCCCAGCGGGAGGGCCCTACGAGCAGTACTTC; cdr3_aa: CASRHFPAGGPYEQYF
clone_size: NA; j_call: TRBJ2-2; v_call: TRBV11-3; d_call: NA; cdr3_nt: TGTGCCAGCAGAGGAGGCGGGTACGACACCGGGGAGCTGTTTTTT; cdr3_aa: CASRGGGYDTGELFF
clone_size: NA; j_call: TRBJ2-1; v_call: TRBV6-5; d_call: TRBD2; cdr3_nt: TGTGCCAGCAGGGGACTAGCGGAATACAATGAGCAGTTCTTC; cdr3_aa: CASRGLAEYNEQFF
clone_size: once; j_call: TRBJ2-1; v_call: TRBV19; d_call: NA; cdr3_nt: TGTGCCAGTAGTACTCCCCGGGACAAGAAGTTAAGCTCCTACAATGAGCAGTTCTTC; cdr3_aa: CASSTPRDKKLSSYNEQFF
clone_size: NA; j_call: TRBJ2-7; v_call: TRBV5-6; d_call: TRBD1; cdr3_nt: TGTGCCAGCAGTAATACCGGGACAGGGGGCCGCGAGCAGTACTTC; cdr3_aa: CASSNTGTGGREQYF
clone_size: few; j_call: TRBJ1-1; v_call: TRBV5-1; d_call: NA; cdr3_nt: TGCGCCAGCAGCCAGGACCCCCGGGGCACTGAAGCTTTCTTT; cdr3_aa: CASSQDPRGTEAFF
clone_size: NA; j_call: TRBJ1-2; v_call: TRBV3-1/TRBV3-2; d_call: NA; cdr3_nt: TGTGCCAGCAGCCAAGAGCCCTTAGCTAACTATGGCTACACCTTC; cdr3_aa: CASSQEPLANYGYTF
clone_size: NA; j_call: TRBJ1-2; v_call: TRBV5-6; d_call: TRBD1; cdr3_nt: TGTGCCAGCAGCACGCCGGGACAGACCTATGGCTACACCTTC; cdr3_aa: CASSTPGQTYGYTF
clone_size: NA; j_call: TRBJ1-2; v_call: TRBV6-2/TRBV6-3; d_call: NA; cdr3_nt: TGTGCCAGCAGCGAGATCGGTTGGAACTATGGCTACACCTTC; cdr3_aa: CASSEIGWNYGYTF
clone_size: once; j_call: TRBJ2-5; v_call: TRBV5-1; d_call: NA; cdr3_nt: TGCGCCAGCAGCCGAGGTTCAACCCAAGAGACCCAGTACTTC; cdr3_aa: CASSRGSTQETQYF
clone_size: once; j_call: TRBJ2-5; v_call: TRBV6-5; d_call: TRBD1; cdr3_nt: TGTGCCAGCAACAGTTTTGCAGGGGGGACCCAGTACTTC; cdr3_aa: CASNSFAGGTQYF
clone_size: NA; j_call: TRBJ2-5; v_call: TRBV6-5; d_call: TRBD1; cdr3_nt: TGTGCCACCGCGGGACAGGGGGCTCTGAAGACCCAGTACTTC; cdr3_aa: CATAGQGALKTQYF
clone_size: few; j_call: TRBJ1-1; v_call: TRBV5-1; d_call: TRBD1; cdr3_nt: TGCGCCAGCAGCTGGGGGGACAGAGCTTACACTGAAGCTTTCTTT; cdr3_aa: CASSWGDRAYTEAFF
clone_size: NA; j_call: TRBJ2-6; v_call: TRBV19; d_call: NA; cdr3_nt: TGTGCCAGTAGTATAGACAGGCTCGACTCTGGGGCCAACGTCCTGACTTTC; cdr3_aa: CASSIDRLDSGANVLTF
clone_size: few; j_call: TRBJ1-2; v_call: TRBV7-9; d_call: NA; cdr3_nt: TGTGCCAGCAGCTTAGGAGGACAGCAAGGCGGCTACACCTTC; cdr3_aa: CASSLGGQQGGYTF
clone_size: NA; j_call: TRBJ2-3; v_call: TRBV7-2; d_call: NA; cdr3_nt: TGTGCCAGCAGCTTCGGGGGAGTTCCAGATACGCAGTATTTT; cdr3_aa: CASSFGGVPDTQYF
clone_size: NA; j_call: TRBJ2-1; v_call: TRBV5-1; d_call: TRBD1; cdr3_nt: TGCGCCAGCAGCTTGGCTGGGACAGGGCCATACAATGAGCAGTTCTTC; cdr3_aa: CASSLAGTGPYNEQFF
clone_size: NA; j_call: TRBJ2-1; v_call: TRBV11-3; d_call: NA; cdr3_nt: TGTGCCAGCAGCTTACGGGTTGGCTCCTACAATGAGCAGTTCTTC; cdr3_aa: CASSLRVGSYNEQFF
clone_size: NA; j_call: TRBJ2-7; v_call: TRBV5-4; d_call: NA; cdr3_nt: TGTGCCAGCAGCTTGGAGGCGGGCTACGAGCAGTACTTC; cdr3_aa: CASSLEAGYEQYF
clone_size: NA; j_call: TRBJ2-1; v_call: TRBV28; d_call: TRBD2; cdr3_nt: TGTGCCAGCAGCTTGTCGACTAGCGGGCTAAATGAGCAGTTCTTC; cdr3_aa: CASSLSTSGLNEQFF
clone_size: NA; j_call: TRBJ2-3; v_call: TRBV30; d_call: NA; cdr3_nt: TGTGCCTGGAGCCTCGGGATGGGTATCAGCACAGATACGCAGTATTTT; cdr3_aa: CAWSLGMGISTDTQYF
clone_size: NA; j_call: TRBJ1-2; v_call: TRBV30; d_call: NA; cdr3_nt: TGTGCCTGGAGTTTAGGACCGGCCCGATCGGGAAATACCGGTACGTACTATGGCTACACCTTC; cdr3_aa: CAWSLGPARSGNTGTYYGYTF
clone_size: NA; j_call: TRBJ1-6; v_call: TRBV5-4; d_call: NA; cdr3_nt: TGTGCCAGCAGCTCCCAACAGGGATTCTATAATTCACCCCTCCACTTT; cdr3_aa: CASSSQQGFYNSPLHF
clone_size: NA; j_call: TRBJ1-2; v_call: TRBV6-5; d_call: NA; cdr3_nt: TGTGCCAGCAGTTACCGGGAATTGAACTATGGCTACACCTTC; cdr3_aa: CASSYRELNYGYTF
clone_size: NA; j_call: TRBJ2-1; v_call: TRBV3-1/TRBV3-2; d_call: NA; cdr3_nt: TGTGCCAGCAGCCCGGCCCGTAGGAGGTCCTACAATGAGCAGTTCTTC; cdr3_aa: CASSPARRRSYNEQFF
clone_size: NA; j_call: TRBJ2-7; v_call: TRBV5-1; d_call: NA; cdr3_nt: TGCGCCAGCAGCTTGGAAAGCCCCACCCCCTACGAGCAGTACTTC; cdr3_aa: CASSLESPTPYEQYF
clone_size: once; j_call: TRBJ1-2; v_call: TRBV11-3; d_call: TRBD1; cdr3_nt: TGTGCCCGGCTACGGGACAGGGCAAGTAATGGCTACACCTTC; cdr3_aa: CARLRDRASNGYTF
clone_size: NA; j_call: TRBJ1-1; v_call: TRBV28; d_call: NA; cdr3_nt: TGTGCCAGCAGTCTAGGGGCGGGGGGGCCCATGAACACTGAAGCTTTCTTT; cdr3_aa: CASSLGAGGPMNTEAFF
clone_size: NA; j_call: TRBJ1-3; v_call: TRBV5-1; d_call: NA; cdr3_nt: TGCGCCAGCAGCTTAGGATCAGGGGCCGGAAACACCATATATTTT; cdr3_aa: CASSLGSGAGNTIYF
clone_size: NA; j_call: TRBJ1-3; v_call: TRBV5-5; d_call: NA; cdr3_nt: TGTGCCAGCAGCTTTAACGGGTTGGCGGGCTCTGGAAACACCATATATTTT; cdr3_aa: CASSFNGLAGSGNTIYF
clone_size: NA; j_call: TRBJ1-4; v_call: TRBV9; d_call: NA; cdr3_nt: TGTGCCAGCAGCGTAGACGGTGAAAAACTGTTTTTT; cdr3_aa: CASSVDGEKLFF
clone_size: few; j_call: TRBJ1-1; v_call: TRBV28; d_call: NA; cdr3_nt: TGTGCCAGCAGTTGGCAAAACACTGAAGCTTTCTTT; cdr3_aa: CASSWQNTEAFF